This is a list of T cell receptor beta chains from one sample in a study of PD-1 blockade in classical Hodgkin lymphoma. TCRdb keeps only in-frame clones here, not all; method: immunoSEQ multiplex PCR. The table lists around 60,000 clones, around 90% of them singletons. The input for sequencing was peripheral blood mononuclear cells (PBMCs), taken before the fourth cycle of nivolumab. These receptor sequences come from a human donor with classical Hodgkin lymphoma. The CDR3 runs from the conserved cysteine through the conserved F or W. Each record gives: V gene, CDR3 protein.

v_gene: TRBV7-3
CDR3aa: CASSYSGPTDTQYF

v_gene: TRBV11-2
CDR3aa: CASSSLAGGPPGELFF

v_gene: TRBV28
CDR3aa: CASSIGQGNSPLHF

v_gene: TRBV19
CDR3aa: CASSTQRGVSDTQYF

v_gene: TRBV29-1
CDR3aa: CSVDSGGSYNEQFF

v_gene: TRBV6-6
CDR3aa: CASSSRQMNTEAFF

v_gene: TRBV4-1
CDR3aa: CASSQERFRKDTQYF

v_gene: TRBV11-2
CDR3aa: CASRHYRGPNTEAFF

v_gene: TRBV28
CDR3aa: CATSGGRENTIYF

v_gene: TRBV11-2
CDR3aa: CASSLGAGWQYF

v_gene: TRBV2
CDR3aa: CASSAQRLVGGETQYF

v_gene: TRBV5-4
CDR3aa: CASRSASASGGLYTQYF

v_gene: TRBV30
CDR3aa: CAWSGTGGEQYF

v_gene: TRBV6-5
CDR3aa: CASGPRGGTFF

v_gene: TRBV6-1
CDR3aa: CASSEFPFRTEETQYF

v_gene: TRBV4-1
CDR3aa: CASSQDGLAGGASSYNEQFF

v_gene: TRBV5-1
CDR3aa: CASSLDPLGGNEQFF

v_gene: TRBV7-9
CDR3aa: CASSLGWGDSPLHF

v_gene: TRBV14
CDR3aa: CASSQAPTSPLHF

v_gene: TRBV4-1
CDR3aa: CASSQVSGLAQDNEQFF

v_gene: TRBV7-2
CDR3aa: CASSQIHEQYF

v_gene: TRBV6-6
CDR3aa: CAAADMPAQGYTF

v_gene: TRBV6-6
CDR3aa: CASSPPTDTQYF

v_gene: TRBV2
CDR3aa: CASTGQGKFQETQYF

v_gene: TRBV6-5
CDR3aa: CASSYSHTDTQYF

v_gene: TRBV5-6
CDR3aa: CASSSLRDSLTEQYF

v_gene: TRBV5-1
CDR3aa: CASSLSHYGYTF

v_gene: TRBV5-1
CDR3aa: CASSLAGVNQPQHF

v_gene: TRBV11-2
CDR3aa: CASSRYTAGGPEQFF

v_gene: TRBV7-7
CDR3aa: CASSPVAGLNTGELFF

v_gene: TRBV19
CDR3aa: CASSTNRGGEFSDTQYF

v_gene: TRBV5-1
CDR3aa: CASSLVGQNNEKLFF

v_gene: TRBV19
CDR3aa: CASSIVGSQGGQPQHF

v_gene: TRBV25-1
CDR3aa: CASSLDNYGYTF

v_gene: TRBV6-1
CDR3aa: CASSEMATEAFF

v_gene: TRBV5-8
CDR3aa: CASSLEFGDRTDTQYF

v_gene: TRBV5-1
CDR3aa: CASSLAGQGLTGELFF

v_gene: TRBV5-1
CDR3aa: CASSMDGRSQGGYTF

v_gene: TRBV5-6
CDR3aa: CASSYVGRNEQFF

v_gene: TRBV6-6
CDR3aa: CASSPTGTAVNSPLHF

v_gene: TRBV10-3
CDR3aa: CASQGHLAGNTDTQYF

v_gene: TRBV4-1
CDR3aa: CASSQENTEAFF

v_gene: TRBV9
CDR3aa: CASSVKNTDTQYF

v_gene: TRBV5-1
CDR3aa: CASSFTGTSADTQYF

v_gene: TRBV9
CDR3aa: CASSVEGTKNTGELFF

v_gene: TRBV19
CDR3aa: CASSELASHSYEQYF

v_gene: TRBV9
CDR3aa: CASSLTDRGNTGELFF

v_gene: TRBV25-1
CDR3aa: CASTLRGGSYEQYF

v_gene: TRBV5-6
CDR3aa: CASSDAGRTPNTGELFF

v_gene: TRBV21-1
CDR3aa: CASSKEVFYEQYF

v_gene: TRBV5-6
CDR3aa: CASSLGWENSYEQYF

v_gene: TRBV5-1
CDR3aa: CASSLEGSRGTEAFF

v_gene: TRBV5-1
CDR3aa: CASSLVASGGETQYF

v_gene: TRBV28
CDR3aa: CASSPAGGAGWGYTF

v_gene: TRBV9
CDR3aa: CASSDGTGAPPRSF